This T cell receptor (beta chain) was found in a study of tumor-infiltrating lymphocytes in primary liver carcinoma. About the study: Surgeons treated the primary liver carcinoma of the patients by surgical resection. The study obtained roughly 3.5 to 7.13 million productive TCRbeta reads per sample, similar across tissue types.

Researchers drew blood RNA from unsorted whole blood and extracted germline DNA as well. This CDR3 region has 17 residues. V shed 2 bases, J shed 3 bases, and the junction held 10 bases outside the gene matches. Per germline, CDR1 MNHNY and CDR2 SVGAGI (reference sequence). From approximately 550 ng of total RNA, TCR beta-specific cDNA was reverse-transcribed using a constant-region primer. Three nested multiplex PCR rounds, a slightly modified ARM-PCR, produced the libraries for TCR beta. TRBV1-TRBV30 forward primers paired with a C-beta reverse primer were used in the first two PCR rounds, which ran roughly 10 cycles each. TCRdb re-called the multiplex PCR reads with MiXCR, one entry per CDR3 protein. This sample has some 180,000 distinct CDR3 sequences, with around 60% found just once. This clonotype came up a few times. Antigen: not known. The study's findings and limits: Tumor top-250-clone fractions significantly exceeded those of blood (p = 0.039). Lower overlap was observed for tumor-adjacent and tumor-blood pairs relative to tumor region pairs.

Sequencing used peripheral blood. The source is a man in his forties with primary liver carcinoma and hepatitis B virus infection. This chain uses TRBV6-6 with TRBJ2-3, with 8 bases that match TRBD1. DNA for the CDR3: TGTGCCAGCAGTTACGTCTGGGTCAGGGGGCTGACAGATACGCAGTATTTT. Translating gives CASSYVWVRGLTDTQYF.